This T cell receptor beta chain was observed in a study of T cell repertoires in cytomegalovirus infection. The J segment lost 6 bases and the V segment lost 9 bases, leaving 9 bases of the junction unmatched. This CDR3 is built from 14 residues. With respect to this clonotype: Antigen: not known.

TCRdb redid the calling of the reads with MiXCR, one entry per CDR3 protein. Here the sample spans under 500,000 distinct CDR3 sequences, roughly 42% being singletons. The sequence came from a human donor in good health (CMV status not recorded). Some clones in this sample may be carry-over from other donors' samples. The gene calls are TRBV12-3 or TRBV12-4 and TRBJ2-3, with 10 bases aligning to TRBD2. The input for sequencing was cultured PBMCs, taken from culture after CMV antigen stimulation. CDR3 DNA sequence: TGTGCCAGTAGGGTAGCGGGGGGTATCGATACGCAGTATTTT. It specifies CASRVAGGIDTQYF.